This is a list of T cell receptor beta chains from one sample in a study of shared T cell receptors in the human thymus. The data were produced by immunoSEQ multiplex PCR, yet TCRdb's version contains in-frame clones alone and is incomplete. The data show 700,000 to 750,000 clones, 70% to 90% seen once. This sample also appeared in a second study, on human thymus T cells.

Sequenced input: thymocytes. The receptors here all came from a girl younger than two with a congenital heart defect. The CDR3 runs from the conserved cysteine through the conserved F or W. The D gene is left open where the match is weak.

j_call d_call v_call cdr3_nt cdr3_aa
TRBJ2-7 . TRBV2 TGTGCCAGCAGCGGGAACCGACTAGCCTACGAGCAGTACTTC CASSGNRLAYEQYF
TRBJ1-1 . TRBV5-6 TGTGCCAGCAGCTCGGGGGGGCGACTGAACACTGAAGCTTTCTTT CASSSGGRLNTEAFF
TRBJ1-1 TRBD1 TRBV19 TGTGCCAGTAGGACCCGGGACAGGGGGACTTTCTTT CASRTRDRGTFF
TRBJ1-1 . TRBV9 TGTGCCAGCAGCTCCAGTGGGGGCGAAAACACTGAAGCTTTCTTT CASSSSGGENTEAFF
TRBJ1-1 . TRBV4-3 TGCGCCAGCAGCCAAGGGCCGCCGACAGAGAACACTGAAGCTTTCTTT CASSQGPPTENTEAFF
TRBJ2-5 . TRBV4-2 TGTGCCAGCAGCCAAGTAAGGCGGGGACAAGAGACCCAGTACTTC CASSQVRRGQETQYF
TRBJ2-1 TRBD2 TRBV13 TGTGCCAGCAGCTTCTCCGGGACTAGGGGTGCCCCCAATGAGCAGTTCTTC CASSFSGTRGAPNEQFF
TRBJ2-7 . TRBV18 TGTGCCAGCTCACCCTGTGAGAGTTACGAGCAGTACTTC CASSPCESYEQYF
TRBJ1-1 . TRBV2 TGTGCCAGCACCCCGGGATACACTGAAGCTTTCTTT CASTPGYTEAFF
TRBJ2-7 . TRBV10-3 TGTGCCACCCAGGACATCCTCTCCTACGAGCAGTACTTC CATQDILSYEQYF